What follows describes a single T cell receptor beta chain. Its specificity is unknown. This sample stems from a study of cytomegalovirus exposure and HLA in healthy donors. PCR was performed using 60 Vbeta and 13 Jbeta primers. This table comes from immunoSEQ multiplex PCR, and its TCRdb copy is limited to in-frame clones, with some not included. The data show some 160,000 clones, roughly 80% seen once. Study-level results: Among the CMV-associated chains, a few were confirmed in vitro as specific for CMV antigens. Accurate prediction of HLA-A and HLA-B alleles (for most subjects) was reportedly achieved from TCR beta sequences. As a later analysis showed, several of the most significant clusters appeared to be linked to common viral pathogens.

Per germline, CDR1 MDHEN and CDR2 SYDVKM. The CDR3 has 14 amino acids. Trimming took off 6 bases at V and 2 bases at J, with 14 bases between the two ends. The receptor's source is a woman aged 30 to 39 in good health and CMV-seronegative. The chain has TRBV28 and TRBJ2-7; D may be TRBD1 (6 bases). What was sequenced was PBMCs. CDR3 residues: CASRKGGPTYEQYF. DNA of the CDR3: TGTGCCAGCAGAAAAGGGGGTCCCACCTACGAGCAGTACTTC.